The rows below give T cell receptor beta chains drawn from one sample of a study of blood T cell repertoires in COVID-19. Libraries were prepared by immunoSEQ multiplex PCR; TCRdb keeps only in-frame clonotypes and omits some of them. The sample carries tens of thousands of clones, 80% recorded once. Sequenced material: peripheral blood. The receptors shown here come from an older woman with acute or convalescent COVID-19. The CDR3 runs from the conserved cysteine through the conserved F or W. Fields, in order: D gene, clone size, V gene, J gene, CDR3 protein, CDR3 DNA. D genes are given only for firm matches. Where a row states a size, it is once, few, many or the class of an expanded clone; other rows omit it.

NA	NA	TRBV7-9	TRBJ1-5	CASSLAWGGQPQHF	TGTGCCAGCAGCTTAGCGTGGGGCGGACAGCCCCAGCATTTT
NA	NA	TRBV6-5	TRBJ1-2	CASSYSPAPEGGYTF	TGTGCCAGCAGTTACTCGCCGGCCCCGGAGGGGGGCTACACCTTC
NA	NA	TRBV6-5	TRBJ2-7	CASRERISYEQYF	TGTGCCAGCAGGGAGAGAATCTCCTACGAGCAGTACTTC
NA	once	TRBV6-1	TRBJ2-2	CASSEALQQFTGELFF	TGTGCCAGCAGTGAAGCGCTTCAACAGTTCACCGGGGAGCTGTTTTTT
TRBD1	NA	TRBV11-1	TRBJ2-3	CASSTGVRGTDTQYF	TGTGCCAGCAGCACAGGGGTTAGGGGCACAGATACGCAGTATTTT
NA	once	TRBV10-3	TRBJ2-1	CAISETGLSNEQFF	TGTGCCATCAGTGAGACAGGGTTAAGCAATGAGCAGTTCTTC
TRBD1	NA	TRBV2	TRBJ1-5	CASSWRDRDQPQHF	TGTGCCAGCAGTTGGCGGGACAGGGATCAGCCCCAGCATTTT
TRBD2	NA	TRBV2	TRBJ2-1	CASNLGLAGGGEQFF	TGTGCCAGCAACCTGGGACTAGCGGGAGGCGGTGAGCAGTTCTTC
NA	NA	TRBV12-3/TRBV12-4	TRBJ1-4	CASSSQNEKLFF	TGTGCCAGCAGTTCACAAAATGAAAAACTGTTTTTT
NA	NA	TRBV7-9	TRBJ1-3	CASSLVPVSSGNTIYF	TGTGCCAGCAGCTTAGTGCCGGTGAGCTCTGGAAACACCATATATTTT
TRBD2	NA	TRBV19	TRBJ2-3	CASSISSAGRATDTQYF	TGTGCCAGTAGTATAAGTTCAGCCGGGAGGGCCACAGATACGCAGTATTTT
TRBD2	NA	TRBV6-1	TRBJ2-3	CASSEFASGGARDTQYF	TGTGCCAGCAGTGAATTCGCTAGCGGGGGGGCAAGAGATACGCAGTATTTT
TRBD2	NA	TRBV5-1	TRBJ2-1	CASSAGPGTSGGATHNEQFF	TGCGCCAGCAGCGCAGGACCCGGGACTAGCGGGGGGGCCACACACAATGAGCAGTTCTTC
TRBD2	NA	TRBV10-2	TRBJ2-3	CASTTGLASTDTQYF	TGCGCCAGTACCACGGGACTAGCGAGCACAGATACGCAGTATTTT
NA	once	TRBV25-1	TRBJ1-1	CASRRHTNTEAFF	TGTGCCAGCAGACGACACACGAACACTGAAGCTTTCTTT
NA	NA	TRBV19	TRBJ2-5	CASRTGSGETQYF	TGTGCCAGTAGAACAGGGTCGGGGGAGACCCAGTACTTC
NA	once	TRBV5-6	TRBJ1-2	CASSFTQPLRGGYTF	TGTGCCAGCAGCTTTACACAGCCCCTACGGGGTGGCTACACCTTC
TRBD1	NA	TRBV19	TRBJ1-5	CASSRRQGLNQPQHF	TGTGCCAGTAGTCGACGACAGGGACTCAATCAGCCCCAGCATTTT
TRBD1	NA	TRBV18	TRBJ2-7	CASSSGQGAREQYF	TGTGCCAGCTCATCGGGACAGGGGGCCAGGGAGCAGTACTTC
TRBD2	NA	TRBV4-2	TRBJ2-2	CASSQGGLAANTGELFF	TGTGCCAGCAGCCAAGGGGGACTAGCGGCGAACACCGGGGAGCTGTTTTTT
NA	NA	TRBV14	TRBJ2-7	CASSPRGSHSSYEQYF	TGTGCCAGCAGCCCCAGAGGATCTCACTCATCCTACGAGCAGTACTTC
NA	NA	TRBV11-2	TRBJ1-5	CASSLSSDQPQHF	TGTGCCAGCAGCTTATCCTCCGATCAGCCCCAGCATTTT
NA	NA	TRBV10-3	TRBJ2-5	CAISERAGETQYF	TGTGCCATCAGTGAGAGGGCGGGAGAGACCCAGTACTTC
TRBD2	NA	TRBV5-6	TRBJ2-7	CASSLDVTSIYEQYF	TGTGCCAGCAGCTTGGATGTGACTAGCATCTACGAGCAGTACTTC
TRBD2	NA	TRBV10-1	TRBJ2-3	CASSPSGRPTDTQYF	TGCGCCAGCAGCCCTAGCGGGAGGCCCACAGATACGCAGTATTTT
NA	NA	TRBV5-6	TRBJ1-1	CASSNPAVREAFF	TGTGCCAGCAGCAACCCGGCGGTCCGGGAAGCTTTCTTT
NA	NA	TRBV28	TRBJ2-6	CASSFGGPGANVLTF	TGTGCCAGCAGTTTCGGGGGGCCTGGGGCCAACGTCCTGACTTTC
NA	NA	TRBV27	TRBJ1-5	CASGGQWGNQPQHF	TGTGCCAGCGGTGGACAGTGGGGCAATCAGCCCCAGCATTTT
TRBD1	NA	TRBV24-1	TRBJ1-4	CATSDSLDRKGGYTNEKLFF	TGTGCCACCAGTGATTCTCTGGACAGGAAGGGTGGCTACACTAATGAAAAACTGTTTTTT
NA	NA	TRBV6-6	TRBJ1-3	CASSSAGLSGNTIYF	TGTGCCAGCAGTTCAGCAGGGCTCTCTGGAAACACCATATATTTT
TRBD2	NA	TRBV2	TRBJ2-7	CASSPGLGSYEQYF	TGTGCCAGCAGTCCGGGACTAGGAAGCTACGAGCAGTACTTC
NA	NA	TRBV5-6	TRBJ1-4	CASSLGGGREKLFF	TGTGCCAGCAGCTTAGGTGGTGGGCGTGAAAAACTGTTTTTT
NA	NA	TRBV6-5	TRBJ1-1	CASSPVHEAFF	TGTGCCAGCAGTCCGGTTCATGAAGCTTTCTTT
NA	once	TRBV6-1	TRBJ1-1	CASSENGGQTEAFF	TGTGCCAGCAGTGAAAACGGGGGGCAGACTGAAGCTTTCTTT
TRBD2	few	TRBV29-1	TRBJ2-1	CSVRATGGTYNEQFF	TGCAGCGTTCGAGCGACGGGGGGGACCTACAATGAGCAGTTCTTC
NA	few	TRBV2	TRBJ2-7	CASSALVTGFYEQYF	TGTGCCAGCAGTGCTTTGGTGACAGGATTCTACGAGCAGTACTTC
TRBD1	NA	TRBV5-1	TRBJ1-4	CASSSQGETNEKLFF	TGCGCCAGCAGCTCCCAGGGGGAAACTAATGAAAAACTGTTTTTT
TRBD1	NA	TRBV27	TRBJ2-2	CASSTGQGTGELFF	TGTGCCAGCAGTACGGGACAGGGGACCGGGGAGCTGTTTTTT
NA	once	TRBV19	TRBJ1-4	CASRSQGSGDEKLFF	TGTGCCAGTAGATCCCAGGGGTCTGGAGATGAAAAACTGTTTTTT
NA	NA	TRBV6-1	TRBJ1-2	CASSEGVWGGSEVTF	TGTGCCAGCAGTGAAGGAGTATGGGGGGGGTCTGAGGTCACCTTC
TRBD2	NA	TRBV7-9	TRBJ2-3	CASSPTTSGLSTDTQYF	TGTGCCAGCAGCCCCACGACTAGCGGGCTGAGCACAGATACGCAGTATTTT
NA	NA	TRBV3-1/TRBV3-2	TRBJ1-4	CASSQEAGHPGKLFF	TGTGCCAGCAGCCAAGAAGCGGGACATCCTGGAAAACTGTTTTTT
NA	NA	TRBV27	TRBJ2-3	CASSHQQGRSTDTQYF	TGTGCCAGCAGTCACCAACAGGGGAGGAGCACAGATACGCAGTATTTT
NA	NA	TRBV3-1/TRBV3-2	TRBJ1-5	CASSQRAVGQPQHF	TGTGCCAGCAGCCAGAGGGCGGTTGGGCAGCCCCAGCATTTT
NA	NA	TRBV27	TRBJ2-7	CASSFLGGLGEQYF	TGTGCCAGCAGCTTCCTAGGGGGATTAGGCGAGCAGTACTTC
TRBD2	NA	TRBV28	TRBJ2-1	CASSVTSGSVNEQFF	TGTGCCAGCAGTGTGACTAGCGGGAGTGTCAATGAGCAGTTCTTC
NA	NA	TRBV18	TRBJ1-1	CASSPTWGRDTEAFF	TGTGCCAGCTCACCTACCTGGGGCAGGGACACTGAAGCTTTCTTT
NA	NA	TRBV18	TRBJ1-3	CASSPPIVGNPLPGNTIYF	TGTGCCAGCTCACCACCGATTGTCGGGAACCCTCTTCCTGGAAACACCATATATTTT
TRBD2	NA	TRBV29-1	TRBJ2-3	CSALPSGSTDTQYF	TGCAGCGCGCTCCCTAGCGGGAGCACAGATACGCAGTATTTT
TRBD2	NA	TRBV4-2	TRBJ2-3	CASSHPTSGSRAYF	TGTGCCAGCAGCCATCCTACTAGCGGGAGCCGGGCGTATTTT
TRBD2	NA	TRBV5-1	TRBJ2-5	CASSLARGGQETQYF	TGCGCCAGCAGCTTGGCTCGGGGGGGACAAGAGACCCAGTACTTC
NA	NA	TRBV15	TRBJ1-4	CATSRRTVGEKLFF	TGTGCCACCAGCAGACGGACAGTGGGTGAAAAACTGTTTTTT
NA	once	TRBV25-1	TRBJ2-5	CASSLWTVNQETQYF	TGTGCCAGCAGTCTCTGGACTGTTAACCAGGAGACCCAGTACTTC
NA	NA	TRBV5-1	TRBJ1-3	CASSTQGSSGNTIYF	TGCGCCAGCAGCACCCAGGGCAGCTCTGGAAACACCATATATTTT
NA	NA	TRBV11-3	TRBJ2-2	CASSLSSNGELFF	TGTGCCAGCAGCTTATCATCTAACGGGGAGCTGTTTTTT